The 22 T cell receptor beta chains below were found in one sample sequenced in a study of cytomegalovirus exposure and HLA in healthy donors. Clones were read by immunoSEQ multiplex PCR, and TCRdb kept only the in-frame ones, dropping some. The data hold 150,000 to 200,000 clones, with about 82% observed a single time. The material sequenced was PBMCs. The receptors stem from a man aged 25 to 40 in good health and CMV-seropositive.

The count of this clone is one. The chain is built from TRBV9 and TRBJ2-1, with 9 bases lining up with TRBD2. The V gene end was trimmed by 6 bases and the J gene end by 8 bases; junction bases not matched to a gene: 6. CDR1 is SGDLS and CDR2 is YYNGEE in the germline V gene. The CDR3 has 13 residues. The CDR3 coding sequence is TGTGCCAGCACTGCGGGGGGGGGACATGAGCAGTTCTTC. Protein product: CASTAGGGHEQFF.

The chain is built from TRBV27 and TRBJ1-6, with 9 bases fitting TRBD1. Trimming at V came to 5 bases and at J to 2 bases, leaving 4 bases not matched to a gene. This CDR3 is 16 amino acids long. CDR1 and CDR2 (germline): MNHEY, SMNVEV (reference sequence). DNA of the CDR3: TGTGCCAGCAGTCCACAGGGGGCCCCCTATAATTCACCCCTCCACTTT. Translating gives CASSPQGAPYNSPLHF.

This clone has only one observation. The chain joins TRBV7-9 to TRBJ2-5; tentatively, D is TRBD1 (6 bases). The CDR3 length is 15 residues. The V gene's germline CDR1 is SEHNR and CDR2 FQNEAQ (reference sequence). V shed 3 bases and J shed 2 bases, with 13 bases lying between them. This CDR3 reads CASSFSRQEQETQYF. The CDR3 nucleotides read TGTGCCAGCAGCTTTTCCCGACAGGAACAAGAGACCCAGTACTTC.

This sequence joins TRBV27 and TRBJ1-5, with D tentatively TRBD1 (5 bases). In germline, CDR1 is MNHEY, CDR2 SMNVEV (reference sequence). Trimming removed 2 bases from V and 6 bases from J, with 14 bases in between. The CDR3 consists of 15 residues. The CDR3 DNA sequence: TGTGCCAGCAGTTTAGGGGGGGATCGGCGTCAGCCCCAGCATTTT. This codes for CASSLGGDRRQPQHF.

The genes are TRBV4-1 and TRBJ1-5; no reliable D call. Per the germline V gene, CDR1 is MGHRA and CDR2 is YSYEKL. V lost 3 bases and J lost 3, with 9 bases in between. This CDR3 is 14 amino acids long. DNA of the CDR3: TGCGCCAGCAGCCAGGAGTTGATCAATCAGCCCCAGCATTTT. Protein product: CASSQELINQPQHF.

This clone occurred many times. The chain links TRBV6-4 to TRBJ2-1; 7 bases map to TRBD2. Germline CDR1 MRHNA, CDR2 SNTAGT. This CDR3 has 15 amino acids. With 0 bases clipped from V and 2 bases from J, the junction kept 1 base outside the gene matches. The CDR3 DNA reads as TGTGCCAGCAGTGACTCCGCGGGAGCCTACAATGAGCAGTTCTTC. This codes for CASSDSAGAYNEQFF.

V gene TRBV27 combines with J gene TRBJ2-3; 8 bases match TRBD2. The junction had 3 bases not matched to a gene; V was cut back by 3 bases and J by 4 bases. The CDR3 covers 14 residues. Germline CDR1 and CDR2: MNHEY and SMNVEV (reference sequence). The CDR3 here is CASSFRTSPDTQYF. CDR3 in DNA: TGTGCCAGCAGTTTCAGGACTAGCCCAGATACGCAGTATTTT.

The chain recombines TRBV9 with TRBJ1-1, with TRBD1 as a possible D gene (6 bases). The ends were cut back, 3 bases at V and 8 bases at J, with 11 bases in the middle. Germline V gives CDR1 SGDLS, CDR2 YYNGEE. CDR3 length equals 12 residues. The chain's CDR3 is CASSGTGREAFF. CDR3 sequence (DNA): TGTGCCAGCAGCGGTACAGGGCGCGAAGCTTTCTTT.

The rearrangement uses TRBV19 and TRBJ1-2; D gene unclear. V lost 9 bases, J lost 1 base, and 6 bases lay in between. Germline V CDR1 and CDR2: LNHDA, SQIVND (reference sequence). CDR3 size: 11 residues. The CDR3, as DNA: TGTGCCAGCCGACTTAACTATGGCTACACCTTC. Translation: CASRLNYGYTF. The variable domain in full, with the rest retrieved from reference TRBV19 and TRBJ1-2, is DGGITQSPKYLFRKEGQNVTLSCEQNLNHDAMYWYRQDPGQGLRLIYYSQIVNDFQKGDIAEGYSVSREKKESFPLTVTSAQKNPTAFYLCASRLNYGYTFGSGTRLTVV.

J is TRBJ2-1 and V is TRBV5-1, with TRBD2 identical over 14 bases. CDR1 and CDR2 from the germline V gene are SGHRS and YFSETQ. Germline trimming cut 4 bases from V and 8 bases from J; bases unmatched to any gene: 5. CDR3 length: 15 residues. The CDR3 sequence is CASSEGTSGGDEQFF. For the CDR3, the DNA is TGCGCCAGCAGCGAAGGGACTAGCGGGGGAGATGAGCAGTTCTTC.

The rearrangement joins TRBV9 to TRBJ1-6, with 10 bases that match TRBD1. Germline trimming cut 7 bases from V and 7 bases from J; bases unmatched to any gene: 2. Germline CDR1 SGDLS, CDR2 YYNGEE. The CDR3 totals 13 residues. The CDR3 loop is CASSTGGNSPLHF. In DNA form, the CDR3 reads TGTGCCAGCTCGACAGGGGGCAATTCACCCCTCCACTTT.

This sequence joins TRBV4-1 and TRBJ2-1; D may be TRBD2 (7 bases). The length of the CDR3 is 16 residues. Germline lookup yields CDR1 MGHRA and CDR2 YSYEKL. V dropped 4 bases and J dropped 4 bases, with 17 bases sitting between them. Here the CDR3 DNA reads TGCGCCAGCAGCCGCGAGGGGGGGCCCTTTTACAATGAGCAGTTCTTC. Amino acid sequence: CASSREGGPFYNEQFF.

The chain links TRBV7-3 to TRBJ2-7; TRBD1 matches 9 bases. J gave up 3 bases and V 5 bases, and 8 bases lay outside the gene matches. Germline-derived CDR1 and CDR2 are SGHTA and FQGTGA. This CDR3 has 15 residues. The CDR3 here is CASSGGQGKGYEQYF. CDR3 DNA sequence: TGTGCCAGCAGCGGAGGACAGGGGAAGGGCTACGAGCAGTACTTC.

This clone was seen more than once but under ten times. V and J are TRBV4-1 and TRBJ2-7; TRBD2 aligns across 10 bases. The CDR3 is made up of 17 amino acids. CDR1 is MGHRA and CDR2 is YSYEKL in the germline V gene. V was pared by 0 bases and J by 3 bases, with 8 bases of the junction left unmatched. CDR3 amino acids: CASSQERRTSGFYEQYF. CDR3 bases: TGCGCCAGCAGCCAAGAAAGGAGGACTAGCGGATTCTACGAGCAGTACTTC.

The rearrangement joins TRBV7-9 to TRBJ1-6, with a possible D match to TRBD1 (6 bases). The CDR3 extends over 17 amino acids. Trimming removed 5 bases from V and 1 base from J, with 15 bases in between. Germline V gene data show CDR1 as SEHNR and CDR2 as FQNEAQ (reference sequence). In DNA, the CDR3 is TGTGCCAGCAGCAGGAGTCTAGGGGGATCCTATAATTCACCCCTCCACTTT. It yields the protein CASSRSLGGSYNSPLHF.

This clone was counted ten times or more. A junction boundary mismatches the germline segment, possibly from a read error. The chain is built from TRBV18 and TRBJ2-5; TRBD1 matches at 7 bases. CDR1 KGHSH and CDR2 LQKENI come from the germline V gene. The CDR3 runs 15 residues. CDR3 in amino acids: CASSTPEGAEETQYF. The CDR3, as DNA: TGTGCCAGCTCAACACCAGAGGGGGCGGAAGAGACCCAGTACTTC.

V is TRBV7-2 and J is TRBJ1-5, with a tentative D call TRBD1 (5 bases). CDR3 length: 15 amino acids. V lost 6 bases to trimming and J lost 1 base, with 13 bases between them. Germline lookup yields CDR1 SGHTA and CDR2 FQGNSA. The CDR3 bases are TGTGCCAGCAGTTTCAGGGCAGGAAGCAATCAGCCCCAGCATTTT. Its protein is CASSFRAGSNQPQHF. Using reference TRBV7-2 and TRBJ1-5 for the parts outside the CDR3, the full variable domain is GAGVSQSPSNKVTEKGKDVELRCDPISGHTALYWYRQSLGQGLEFLIYFQGNSAPDKSGLPSDRFSAERTGGSVSTLTIQRTQQEDSAVYLCASSFRAGSNQPQHFGDGTRLSIL.

The J gene is TRBJ1-5, the V gene TRBV5-5, with 7 bases identical to TRBD1. CDR1 is SGHKS and CDR2 is YYEKEE in the germline V gene (reference sequence). The CDR3 has 14 amino acids. After removal of 4 bases from V and 2 bases from J, the junction contained 3 bases not matched to a gene. The CDR3 DNA reads TGTGCCAGCAGCCCTACAGGGGGCAATCAGCCCCAGCATTTT. Protein sequence: CASSPTGGNQPQHF.

The chain combines TRBV14 with TRBJ1-6; 8 bases are shared with TRBD1. This CDR3 has 18 amino acids. The V gene end was trimmed by 0 bases and the J gene end by 9 bases; junction bases not matched to a gene: 13. Germline V lookup: CDR1 SGHDN, CDR2 FVKESK. DNA of the CDR3: TGTGCCAGCAGCCAAGAGTCAAGGCAGGGGGCTTTTGTTTCACCCCTCCACTTT. It yields the protein CASSQESRQGAFVSPLHF.

This chain joins TRBV6-5 and TRBJ2-7, with a weak D call TRBD2 (5 bases). Germline values: CDR1 MNHEY, CDR2 SVGAGI. CDR3 size: 15 residues. V was pared by 4 bases and J by 0 bases, with 13 bases between. In nucleotides, the CDR3 is TGTGCCAGCAGTTCCGGTACGGGGAGCTCCTACGAGCAGTACTTC. This sequence encodes CASSSGTGSSYEQYF.

This chain's CDR3 is CASSTPGEGETQYF. DNA for the CDR3: TGTGCCAGTAGTACCCCTGGGGAGGGGGAGACCCAGTACTTC. The chain carries TRBV19 and TRBJ2-5, with 7 bases that match TRBD2. CDR1 and CDR2 from the germline V gene are LNHDA and SQIVND (reference sequence). This CDR3 contains 14 residues. V dropped 4 bases and J dropped 5; count of bases not matched to a gene: 7.

The chain joins TRBV29-1 to TRBJ2-2; D may be TRBD1 (6 bases). CDR1 and CDR2 (germline): SQVTM, ANQGSEA. This CDR3 is built from 12 residues. V lost 8 bases and J 3 bases, leaving 10 bases between the germline ends. DNA for the CDR3: TGCAGCACCAACAGGGACACCGGGGAGCTGTTTTTT. Its protein is CSTNRDTGELFF.